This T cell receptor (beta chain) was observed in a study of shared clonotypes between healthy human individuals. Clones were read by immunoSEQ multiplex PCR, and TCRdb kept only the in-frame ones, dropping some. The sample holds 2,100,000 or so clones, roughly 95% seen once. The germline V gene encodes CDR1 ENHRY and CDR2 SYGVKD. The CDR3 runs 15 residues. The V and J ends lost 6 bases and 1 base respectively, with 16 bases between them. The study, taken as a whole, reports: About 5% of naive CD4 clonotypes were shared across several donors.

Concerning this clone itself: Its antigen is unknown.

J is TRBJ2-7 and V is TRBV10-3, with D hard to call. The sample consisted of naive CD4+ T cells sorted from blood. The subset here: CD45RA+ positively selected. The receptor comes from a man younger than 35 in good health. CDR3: CAISPERSTSYEQYF. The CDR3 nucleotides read TGTGCCATCAGCCCTGAGAGGTCGACGTCCTACGAGCAGTACTTC.